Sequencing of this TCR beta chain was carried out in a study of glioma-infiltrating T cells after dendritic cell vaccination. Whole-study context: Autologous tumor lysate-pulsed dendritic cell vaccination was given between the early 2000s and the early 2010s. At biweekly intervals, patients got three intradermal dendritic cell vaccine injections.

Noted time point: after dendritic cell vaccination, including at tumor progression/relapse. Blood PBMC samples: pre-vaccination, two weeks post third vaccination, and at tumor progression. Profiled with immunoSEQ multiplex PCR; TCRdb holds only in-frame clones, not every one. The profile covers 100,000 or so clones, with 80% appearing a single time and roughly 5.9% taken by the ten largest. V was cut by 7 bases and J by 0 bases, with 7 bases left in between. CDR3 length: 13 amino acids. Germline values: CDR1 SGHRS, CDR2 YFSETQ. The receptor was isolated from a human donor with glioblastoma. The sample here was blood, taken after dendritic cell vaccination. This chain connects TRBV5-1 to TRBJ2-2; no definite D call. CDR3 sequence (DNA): TGCGCCAGCGGAGCACCGAACACCGGGGAGCTGTTTTTT. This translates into CASGAPNTGELFF.